This passage covers 21 T cell receptor beta chains from one sample sequenced in a study of T cell repertoires in cytomegalovirus infection. TCRdb reanalysed the reads using MiXCR and keeps one entry per CDR3 protein. The sample includes more than 150,000 distinct CDR3 sequences, about 28% seen only once; the top ten take 30% to 35%. What was sequenced was PBMCs. These receptor sequences come from a human donor in good health (CMV status not recorded). Some clones in this sample may be carry-over from other donors' samples.

CDR3 region: CASRDRLNEKLFF. CDR3 in DNA: TGTGCCAGCAGGGACAGGCTGAATGAAAAACTGTTTTTT. The J gene is TRBJ1-4, the V gene TRBV12-3 or TRBV12-4; 7 bases are a match to TRBD1. V shed 6 bases, J shed 5 bases, and the junction held 3 bases outside the gene matches. The CDR3 consists of 13 residues.

There are many counts of this clonotype. The chain couples TRBV7-8 to TRBJ2-5; D might be TRBD1 (6 bases). Per the germline V gene, CDR1 is SGHVS and CDR2 is FQNEAQ. CDR3 size: 14 residues. With 5 bases removed from V and 4 bases from J, the gap between germline ends came to 14 bases. As DNA, the CDR3 is TGTGCCAGCAGCCCGACGACAGGAATAGAGACCCAGTACTTC. This encodes CASSPTTGIETQYF. Full variable domain (rest looked up from reference TRBV7-8 and TRBJ2-5): GAGVSQSPRYKVAKRGQDVALRCDPISGHVSLFWYQQALGQGPEFLTYFQNEAQLDKSGLPSDRFFAERPEGSVSTLKIQRTQQEDSAVYLCASSPTTGIETQYFGPGTRLLVL.

V gene TRBV5-1 combines with J gene TRBJ1-6; D remains ambiguous. The CDR3 loop spans 16 amino acids. In germline, CDR1 is SGHRS, CDR2 YFSETQ. V dropped 4 bases and J dropped 0 bases, with 11 bases sitting between them. DNA of the CDR3: TGCGCCAGCAGCAAAGAAGGACCCTCCTATAATTCACCCCTCCACTTT. Amino acids: CASSKEGPSYNSPLHF.

This clonotype was observed once. V gene TRBV20-1 combines with J gene TRBJ1-6; D gene uncertain. The germline CDR1 and CDR2 sequences are DFQATT and SNEGSKA (reference sequence). This CDR3 region has 13 residues. With 3 bases removed from V and 4 bases from J, the gap between germline ends came to 7 bases. The CDR3 is CSASTGYNSPLHF. The CDR3 region has the DNA TGCAGTGCTAGTACTGGATATAATTCACCCCTCCACTTT.

The sample holds a few counts of this clonotype. The chain links TRBV20-1 to TRBJ1-5, with 8 positions matching TRBD1. The CDR3 totals 15 residues. J lost 8 bases, V lost 3 bases, and 12 bases had no gene match. Germline CDR1 reads DFQATT; CDR2 reads SNEGSKA (reference sequence). CDR3 DNA: TGCAGTGCTAGTTCCCCCAGGGGGCAGATGGAGCCCCAGCATTTT. Protein sequence: CSASSPRGQMEPQHF.

This clonotype has a handful of counts. The J gene is TRBJ1-2, the V gene TRBV7-2; possibly TRBD1 for D (5 bases). Between the trimmed V and J ends, which lost 1 base and 3 bases, there was a span of 9 bases. This CDR3 is 14 amino acids long. Germline loops: CDR1 SGHTA, CDR2 FQGNSA. The CDR3 nucleotides read TGTGCCAGCAGCTTAGTGGCCAGGGACTATGGCTACACCTTC. Protein: CASSLVARDYGYTF.

This clonotype was seen ten or more times. The J gene is TRBJ1-5, the V gene TRBV6-6; D is possibly TRBD1 (5 bases). Germline V CDR1 and CDR2: MNHNY, SVGAGI (reference sequence). The V and J ends lost 2 bases and 3 bases respectively, with 17 bases between them. This CDR3 has 17 amino acids. The CDR3 coding sequence is TGTGCCAGCAGTTACGAAGTGCTAGGGGATAACAATCAGCCCCAGCATTTT. It encodes CASSYEVLGDNNQPQHF.

This clonotype has just a few counts. This rearrangement joins TRBV29-1 to TRBJ1-1, with D unresolved. The V end lost 6 bases, the J end lost 5 bases, and 10 bases lay between the germline ends. Germline loops: CDR1 SQVTM, CDR2 ANQGSEA. CDR3 length: 11 amino acids. The CDR3 reads CSVDVGTEAFF. The CDR3 DNA is TGCAGCGTCGATGTAGGTACTGAAGCTTTCTTT. Drawing the rest from reference TRBV29-1 and TRBJ1-1, the complete variable domain is SAVISQKPSRDICQRGTSLTIQCQVDSQVTMMFWYRQQPGQSLTLIATANQGSEATYESGFVIDKFPISRPNLTFSTLTVSNMSPEDSSIYLCSVDVGTEAFFGQGTRLTVV.

The sample holds a few counts of this clonotype. This chain links TRBV7-2 with TRBJ1-5; D is undetermined. Trimming cost V 7 bases and J 0 bases, with 16 bases left between them. The CDR3 covers 16 residues. CDR1 is SGHTA and CDR2 is FQGNSA in the germline V gene. CDR3 protein: CASKFISGVSNQPQHF. In DNA form, the CDR3 reads TGTGCCAGCAAATTTATAAGTGGGGTTAGCAATCAGCCCCAGCATTTT.

This clonotype was counted between two and nine times. The chain combines TRBV7-3 with TRBJ1-1; D is uncertain. The CDR3 sequence is 14 residues long. The germline V and J ends were trimmed by 5 bases and 0 bases, with 10 bases remaining between them. CDR1 is SGHTA, CDR2 FQGTGA, per germline. The CDR3 DNA follows: TGTGCCAGCAGCCCCTCGGACCTGAACACTGAAGCTTTCTTT. It encodes CASSPSDLNTEAFF.

On this clonotype: The CDR3 does not end in the conserved phenylalanine or tryptophan, so this is likely a read error. The chain links TRBV12-3 or TRBV12-4 to TRBJ1-1; possible D gene TRBD1, 5 bases. The CDR3 sequence is 14 residues long. Trimming removed 3 bases at V and 5 bases at J, with 13 bases between. The CDR3 bases are TGTGCCAGCAGTTTTCAGGGCAAGGGGACTGAAGCTTTCATT. Its protein is CASSFQGKGTEAFI.

This clonotype was picked up a small number of times. This chain uses TRBV6-2 or TRBV6-3 with TRBJ1-1; D gene ambiguous. CDR1 is MNHEY and CDR2 is SVGEGT in the germline V gene. The CDR3 covers 15 residues. The V and J ends lost 7 bases and 4 bases respectively, with 19 bases between them. CDR3 sequence reads: CASTNPGGRGTEAFF. CDR3 sequence (DNA): TGTGCCAGCACTAATCCCGGTGGTAGAGGCACTGAAGCTTTCTTT.

The chain uses TRBV11-2 and TRBJ1-6; D is undetermined. The CDR3 extends over 14 amino acids. V was cut by 6 bases and J by 7 bases, with 13 bases left in between. The germline gives CDR1 SGHAT, CDR2 FQNNGV. For the CDR3, the DNA is TGTGCCAGCAGATATGGGCAGTCAAATTCACCCCTCCACTTT. Amino acids: CASRYGQSNSPLHF.

This clonotype was detected only a few times. The chain links TRBV29-1 to TRBJ1-2; 8 bases line up with TRBD1. The CDR3 contains 14 residues. After removal of 6 bases from V and 3 bases from J, the junction contained 9 bases not matched to a gene. Per germline, CDR1 SQVTM and CDR2 ANQGSEA. In nucleotides, the CDR3 is TGCAGCGTCTCGGGGCTGGACAGGGACTATGGCTACACCTTC. Protein product: CSVSGLDRDYGYTF.

This clonotype appeared a few times. The rearrangement links TRBV4-1 to TRBJ2-3, with TRBD2 matching over 7 bases. Trimming at V came to 3 bases and at J to 5 bases, leaving 17 bases not matched to a gene. Germline V CDR1 and CDR2: MGHRA, YSYEKL. The CDR3 loop spans 18 amino acids. The CDR3 is CASSQLPVLAGVGDTQYF. CDR3 nucleotide sequence: TGCGCCAGCAGCCAGCTCCCCGTGCTGGCGGGGGTAGGAGATACGCAGTATTTT.

V is TRBV19 and J is TRBJ2-6; D may be TRBD1 (6 bases). This CDR3 contains 14 residues. V was cut by 8 bases and J by 2 bases, with 10 bases left in between. Per germline, CDR1 LNHDA and CDR2 SQIVND (reference sequence). The CDR3, as DNA: TGTGCCAGTCTCACAGGGCCTGGGGCCAACGTCCTGACTTTC. This encodes CASLTGPGANVLTF.

This clonotype was detected ten times or more. The chain recombines TRBV18 with TRBJ1-5, with 10 bases aligning to TRBD1. V lost 6 bases, J lost 6 bases, and 8 bases stayed unmatched. Germline-derived CDR1 and CDR2 are KGHSH and LQKENI. The CDR3 contains 15 residues. The DNA of the CDR3 is TGTGCCAGCTCCCCGGGACAGGGGATTGCTCAGCCCCAGCATTTT. It yields the protein CASSPGQGIAQPQHF.

This clonotype was seen once. J is TRBJ2-7 and V is TRBV29-1; D is ambiguous. Germline CDR1 SQVTM, CDR2 ANQGSEA. Trimming removed 3 bases from V and 2 bases from J, with 11 bases in between. The CDR3 contains 13 residues. CDR3 nucleotides: TGCAGCGTTGAGAGTGGGAATCCCTACGAGCAGTACTTC. Translated, it gives CSVESGNPYEQYF.

V is TRBV11-3 and J is TRBJ1-1; D is undetermined. This CDR3 has 13 amino acids. V was cut by 4 bases and J by 4 bases, with 10 bases left in between. Germline V gene lookup returns CDR1 SGHNT and CDR2 YENEEA. CDR3 in amino acids: CASSSSYGTEAFF. Here the CDR3 DNA reads TGTGCCAGCAGCTCGTCTTACGGCACTGAAGCTTTCTTT.

The chain is built from TRBV12-3 or TRBV12-4 and TRBJ1-1; TRBD1 might be the D (6 bases). Deletions cut 3 bases from V and 12 bases from J, with 11 bases between. The CDR3 has 11 amino acids. CDR3 residues: CASSFRGDTFF. Written as DNA, the CDR3 is TGTGCCAGCAGTTTCAGGGGTGATACTTTCTTT.

V gene TRBV18 combines with J gene TRBJ1-1, with D perhaps matching TRBD1 (6 bases). Trimming took 1 base from V and 1 from J, leaving 7 bases between them. CDR3 size: 14 residues. Germline CDR1 KGHSH, CDR2 LQKENI. For the CDR3, the DNA is TGTGCCAGCTCACCACGACAGGCGAACACTGAAGCTTTCTTT. It specifies CASSPRQANTEAFF.